This TCR beta chain was obtained from a study of T cells after yellow fever vaccination. Study as a whole: With SMART-Seq v4 Ultra Low Input, the fractions containing low cell numbers were prepared.

A single record per CDR3 protein comes from TCRdb applying MiXCR to the 5' RACE reads. The sample holds some 600,000 distinct CDR3 sequences; 9% to 15% are singletons and the top ten take 15%. Germline loops: CDR1 MNHEY, CDR2 SVGEGT. Trimming cost V 6 bases and J 3 bases; bases outside gene matches: 13. This CDR3 contains 17 residues. Specimen: PBMCs, collected on the day of the yellow fever booster vaccination. The TCR was taken from a man aged 25 to 40 who received the YFV17D yellow fever vaccine. The rearrangement links TRBV6-2 or TRBV6-3 to TRBJ2-7, with TRBD2 matching 11 bases. CDR3 DNA sequence: TGTGCCAGCAGCCGACTTCAACTAGCGGGAGTAGGCTACGAGCAGTACTTC. It specifies CASSRLQLAGVGYEQYF.